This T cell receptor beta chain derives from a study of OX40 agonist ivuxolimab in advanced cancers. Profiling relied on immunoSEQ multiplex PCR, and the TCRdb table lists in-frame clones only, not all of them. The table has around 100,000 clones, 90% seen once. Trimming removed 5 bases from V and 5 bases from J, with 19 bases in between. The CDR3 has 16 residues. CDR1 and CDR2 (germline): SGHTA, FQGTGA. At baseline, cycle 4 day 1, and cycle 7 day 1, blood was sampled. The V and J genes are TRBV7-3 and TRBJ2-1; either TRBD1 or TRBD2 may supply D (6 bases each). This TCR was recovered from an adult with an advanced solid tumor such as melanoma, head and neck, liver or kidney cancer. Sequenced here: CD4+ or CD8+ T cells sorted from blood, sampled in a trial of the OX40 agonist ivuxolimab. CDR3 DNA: TGTGCCAGCAGCCATGTGGGGGGCCGACCCCACAATGAGCAGTTCTTC. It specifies CASSHVGGRPHNEQFF. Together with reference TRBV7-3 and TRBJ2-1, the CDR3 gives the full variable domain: GAGVSQTPSNKVTEKGKYVELRCDPISGHTALYWYRQSLGQGPEFLIYFQGTGAADDSGLPNDRFFAVRPEGSVSTLKIQRTERGDSAVYLCASSHVGGRPHNEQFFGPGTRLTVL.